This T cell receptor (beta chain) comes out of a study of blood T cell repertoires in COVID-19. Study context: PBMCs, B-cell-depleted T cells, or T cells provided the cDNA or gDNA that made up the material.

Clones were read by immunoSEQ multiplex PCR, and TCRdb kept only the in-frame ones, dropping some. The sample records around 300,000 clones, roughly 91% being singletons. CDR3 length equals 16 residues. Trimming cost V 5 bases and J 4 bases; bases outside gene matches: 8. Germline V CDR1 and CDR2: ENHRY, SYGVKD. The sample was peripheral blood. The TCR was taken from a man aged 45 to 65 with active or convalescent COVID-19. The chain recombines TRBV10-3 with TRBJ2-3, with TRBD2 matching 11 bases. DNA of the CDR3: TGTGCCATCAGTAAGACCGGGACTAGCGGTCCAGATACGCAGTATTTT. This sequence encodes CAISKTGTSGPDTQYF.